This TCR beta chain came from a study of blood T cell repertoires in COVID-19 (dated by TCRdb to 2019 to 2021). At the level of the whole study: Samples covering the acute and convalescent phases of COVID-19 were provided by collaborators in the United States, Italy and Spain. The repertoires were released in a freely available public database intended as a resource for research on the immune response to SARS-CoV-2. Sample metadata almost always included a de-identified subject ID, COVID-19 status, age in years and sex. Where available, HLA class I and class II types were obtained from metadata supplied by the sample provider rather than from assay-based typing. The prospective study material was composed of cDNA or gDNA derived from T cells, B-cell-depleted T cells, or PBMCs. Samples were obtained from the ongoing ImmuneRACE study (first 160 participants) and from over 1,000 subjects provided by 6 global collaborators. The dataset comprised deeply sampled blood TCRbeta repertoires from subjects exposed to, actively infected with, or recovered from COVID-19.

On the study overall, not on this receptor specifically: Clinical and demographic metadata were provided uncurated, with the amount varying by source and participant.

The collaborating institutions used their own protocols to collect whole blood in K2EDTA tubes. For TCRbeta analysis, collaborator samples were shipped as frozen whole blood, as isolated PBMCs, or as DNA extracted from either sample type. As encoded in the germline V gene (reference sequence), CDR1 is LNHDA while CDR2 is SQIVND. The CDR3 starts with the cysteine, ends with the phenylalanine, and has 13 residues. Just the 39-base CDR3 DNA is kept, in frame starting at base 1. Relative to germline, V is 7 bases shorter and J is 0 bases shorter, with 10 bases between their ends. Comment on this clone: No cognate antigen has been identified for it. Base qualities are not recorded, but no much larger clone differs from it by a single base.

TCRbeta CDR3 regions were amplified from genomic DNA by means of the immunoSEQ Assay, a bias-controlled multiplex PCR. The paper's processing steps were these. The number of nucleated cells in each sample was estimated by amplification of reference gene primers within the assay. To quantify the absolute abundance of each unique TCRbeta CDR3 rearrangement, sequence reads were collapsed and filtered. For each sample, productive Simpson clonality was calculated as the square root of Simpson's diversity index across productive rearrangements. TCRdb carries this immuneACCESS record with in-frame sequences only. Its versions omit some clonotypes, under half of them owing to an unresolved V gene in the studies checked, with the rest unexplained. The D gene and trimming were derived from the DNA, and the V and J assignments and clone size from that table. This sample has about 65,000 clones in its table, and 82% of those were observed once. The ten largest account for over 40% of the sample.

The rearrangement combines TRBV19 with TRBJ2-7, with no reliable assignment of the D segment. The source is a human donor in a cohort sampled during active COVID-19. Sequencing was performed on peripheral blood. The nucleotides read TGTGCCAGTAATAAGAGGAACTCCTACGAGCAGTACTTC. This translates into CASNKRNSYEQYF.